Given below is one TCR beta chain in context. Its antigen is currently not known. No much larger clone exists at a distance of one base, and base qualities are not known. This sample is drawn from a study of vaccination effects on CD4 cells after COVID-19 (dated by TCRdb to 2021 to 2024). Background on the whole study: Two doses of either the BNT162b2 or the mRNA-1273 mRNA SARS-CoV-2 vaccine were administered to participants. In both COVID-19 convalescent patients and infection-naive vaccine recipients, the study compared SARS-CoV-2 spike-specific CD4+ TCR repertoires from before mRNA vaccination with those from after it. The full study included fewer than eleven COVID-19 convalescent patients and several SARS-CoV-2-naive healthy vaccine recipients. The Oncomine TCR Beta short-read assay on an Illumina iSeq 100 was used to sequence cultures from other donors in the study. Overall study outcomes, separate from this receptor: Among healthy vaccine recipients, nearly all vaccine-induced clones were SARS-CoV-2 mono-reactive, and just 1 of 255 was cross-reactive with common cold coronaviruses. The study was limited by a small number of convalescent patients and lacked early post-infection timepoints. Marked clonal contraction was observed in both infection-induced and vaccine-induced clones at late post-vaccination timepoints, consistent with waning T cell responses.

CDR1 and CDR2 were assigned from the germline V gene as MGHDK and SYGVNS. The CDR3 sequence holds 16 residues, the cysteine and phenylalanine included. CDR3 DNA only is kept here, 48 bases in frame from base 1. The V end loses 1 base and the J end loses 0 bases, and a stretch of 7 bases separates them. In the ViraFEST assay, PBMC were stimulated with viral peptide pools, and TCR sequencing was then used to find antigen-specific CD4+ T cell clonotypes based on their expansion. After more than 9 days of culture, CD4+ T cells were isolated with the EasySep CD4+ T cell isolation kit. Negative nucleocapsid antibody results before and after vaccination confirmed that the healthy vaccine recipients had no prior SARS-CoV-2 infection. Over 1.5 million PBMC per well were cultured with 8.5 to 10 ug/ml peptides in IMDM containing around 5% human AB serum, approximately 10 IU/ml IL-2 and gentamicin. Half of the culture medium was replaced with fresh IL-2-containing medium on days 3 and 7. Unless noted otherwise, every peptide stimulation condition was grown in triplicate wells. PBMC were separated from whole blood using Ficoll-Paque Plus gradient centrifugation and were then either cryopreserved at -140C or used fresh. The overlapping peptide pools covered the spike proteins of SARS-CoV-2 as well as those of the common cold coronaviruses HCoV-NL63, HCoV-OC43 and HCoV-229E. The QIAamp micro DNA kit was used to extract genomic DNA from the cultured CD4+ T cells.

Libraries were built with the immunoSEQ multiplex PCR assay. DNA from the CD4+ T cells that had been cultured and isolated underwent TCR beta CDR3 sequencing. As for the original processing: Non-productive TCR sequences were removed, reads were trimmed to the CDR3 region, and CDR3s of at least 7 amino acids were retained. Antigen-specific clonotypes were identified with the MANAFEST web app by comparing expansion in peptide wells against reference cultures. To count as positive, a clone had to show expansion at FDR<0.05 compared with the reference and with all other wells, an odds ratio above 5, and a frequency above 0.1% in two replicate wells. Cross-reactive clonotypes were defined as significantly expanded in SARS-CoV-2 spike wells and in at least one common cold coronavirus spike condition. Levenshtein distance calculated with the stringdist R package was used to assess CDR3 similarity, and unrooted trees were constructed with ape in R 3.6.1. TCRdb's version of the immuneACCESS table is confined to in-frame rearrangements and falls short of the full clone set. An unresolved V gene accounts for under half of the shortfall where checked; the remainder is of unknown origin. The DNA gave D and trimming, while V, J and clone size come from that table. The sample table contains 20,000 or so clones; only one count was recorded for roughly 80% of them. 9% to 12% of the sample lies in the top ten.

The sequencing used CD4+ T cells from PBMCs cultured with HCoV-NL63 spike peptides, collected before COVID-19 vaccination. The cell subset or site label, as the study defines it: HCoV-NL63 spike overlapping peptide pool stimulation. This TCR came from a human donor who received a COVID-19 vaccine. This sequence uses TRBV25-1 and TRBJ2-6; the D gene remains uncertain. At the DNA level, the sequence is TGTGCCAGCAGTGAATTGGATTTCTCTGGGGCCAACGTCCTGACTTTC. Its protein reads: CASSELDFSGANVLTF.